The 15 T cell receptor beta chains reported below all come from one sample, sequenced in a study of T cells after yellow fever vaccination. TCRdb used MiXCR to reprocess the 5' RACE reads, holding one entry per CDR3 protein. This sample carries approximately 300,000 distinct CDR3 sequences, 10% to 15% of them seen once, and the ten largest clones take about 0.51%. The sequencing here drew on CD4+ T cells sorted from PBMCs, taken 45 days after the yellow fever booster vaccination. The receptors here all came from a man between 25 and 39 years old who received the YFV17D yellow fever vaccine.

This chain connects TRBV7-8 to TRBJ2-7, with 7 bases lining up with TRBD2. The length of the CDR3 is 13 residues. CDR1 is SGHVS and CDR2 is FQNEAQ in the germline V gene. V dropped 4 bases and J dropped 9; count of bases not matched to a gene: 9. CDR3 residues: CASSSVAGAGQYF. The CDR3 region has the DNA TGTGCCAGCAGCTCCGTCGCGGGAGCGGGGCAGTACTTC.

This clonotype was observed a handful of times. The chain is built from TRBV5-1 and TRBJ1-2; possibly TRBD1 for D (6 bases). This CDR3 is built from 16 residues. Trimming took off 0 bases at V and 6 bases at J, with 18 bases between the two ends. Germline V gene lookup returns CDR1 SGHRS and CDR2 YFSETQ. As DNA, the CDR3 is TGCGCCAGCAGCTTGGAGAGTAGGGACACCAGGAATGGCTACACCTTC. Residues: CASSLESRDTRNGYTF.

V gene TRBV5-6 combines with J gene TRBJ1-5; D is perhaps TRBD1 (6 bases). Germline V gene sequence: CDR1 SGHDT, CDR2 YYEEEE. Trimming removed 4 bases from V and 0 bases from J, with 20 bases in between. The CDR3 is 18 residues long. The CDR3 DNA follows: TGTGCCAGCAGCAGAGGGACACGCCTGACCTATAGCAATCAGCCCCAGCATTTT. Amino acids: CASSRGTRLTYSNQPQHF.

This clonotype was seen more than once but under ten times. J is TRBJ2-7 and V is TRBV11-2, with D possibly TRBD1 on 6 matching bases. Germline CDR1 is SGHAT and CDR2 is FQNNGV. This CDR3 contains 15 residues. Trimming removed 2 bases at V and 3 bases at J, with 14 bases between. CDR3 region: CASSLLRDTGYEQYF. The DNA for the CDR3 is TGTGCCAGCAGCTTACTTCGGGACACCGGCTACGAGCAGTACTTC.

J is TRBJ1-4 and V is TRBV4-3; D not resolved. V was shortened by 0 bases and J by 8 bases, with 22 bases between the two germline ends. The germline gives CDR1 LGHNA, CDR2 YSLEER. The CDR3 length is 18 residues. The CDR3 sequence: CASSQELVSRGRGEKLFF. Here the CDR3 DNA reads TGCGCCAGCAGCCAAGAACTGGTCAGCAGAGGAAGAGGGGAAAAACTGTTTTTT.

Only a few counts were recorded for this clonotype. V and J are TRBV7-2 and TRBJ2-1; 8 positions match TRBD2. Germline values: CDR1 SGHTA, CDR2 FQGNSA. Germline trimming cut 6 bases from V and 2 bases from J; bases unmatched to any gene: 9. This CDR3 contains 16 residues. The CDR3 loop reads CASSPPPAGAYNEQFF. The CDR3, as DNA: TGTGCCAGCAGTCCCCCCCCAGCGGGGGCCTACAATGAGCAGTTCTTC.

Remarks on this clonotype: The junction departs from germline at one end; a sequencing error may be responsible. This chain connects TRBV7-2 to TRBJ2-1, with D possibly being TRBD1 or TRBD2 (6 bases each). Per the germline V gene, CDR1 is SGHTA and CDR2 is FQGNSA. CDR3 size: 16 residues. CDR3 in DNA: TGTGACAGCAGCTTAGGGGGACAACCGCGGGGAAATGAGCAGTTCTTC. It codes for CDSSLGGQPRGNEQFF. The whole variable domain, remainder taken from reference TRBV7-2 and TRBJ2-1, is GAGVSQSPSNKVTEKGKDVELRCDPISGHTALYWYRQSLGQGLEFLIYFQGNSAPDKSGLPSDRFSAERTGGSVSTLTIQRTQQEDSAVYLCDSSLGGQPRGNEQFFGPGTRLTVL.

This clonotype was counted only a few times. The chain employs TRBV7-8 and TRBJ2-7, with TRBD2 identical over 11 bases. This CDR3 has 17 amino acids. Germline V CDR1 and CDR2: SGHVS, FQNEAQ. With V trimmed by 1 base and J by 2 bases, 7 bases remained unmatched. The CDR3 DNA reads as TGTGCCAGCAGCTTAGGGCTAGCGGGAGGCCCTACCTACGAGCAGTACTTC. It encodes CASSLGLAGGPTYEQYF.

CDR3 in DNA: TGCAGCGTCCGGACAGGGGGCGCGGGGGAGCAGTACTTC. Protein: CSVRTGGAGEQYF. This chain connects TRBV29-1 to TRBJ2-7, with 11 bases lining up with TRBD1. V gave up 6 bases and J gave up 7 bases; unmatched junction bases: 8. Looked up from germline, CDR1 is SQVTM and CDR2 is ANQGSEA. The length of the CDR3 is 13 residues.

This clonotype turned up a few times. The V and J genes are TRBV6-1 and TRBJ2-1; D unclear. The CDR3 extends over 15 amino acids. Germline V gene data show CDR1 as MNHNS and CDR2 as SASEGT. V was cut by 7 bases and J by 0 bases, with 13 bases left in between. DNA of the CDR3: TGTGCCAGCACCCCAAGAGGTAGCTCCTACAATGAGCAGTTCTTC. This translates into CASTPRGSSYNEQFF.

This clonotype has only a few counts. The V and J genes are TRBV12-3 or TRBV12-4 and TRBJ2-3; D could derive from TRBD1 or TRBD2 (6 bases each). Trimming shortened V by 2 bases and J by 4 bases, and 19 bases separated the two germline ends. The CDR3 is made up of 17 amino acids. CDR3 protein: CASSLLLVGRGADTQYF. The DNA for the CDR3 is TGTGCCAGCAGTTTATTATTGGTGGGAAGGGGGGCAGATACGCAGTATTTT.

This clonotype was seen more than once but under ten times. This chain joins TRBV7-9 and TRBJ1-1; tentative D call: TRBD1 (5 bases). The CDR3 extends over 14 amino acids. From germline, CDR1 is SEHNR and CDR2 FQNEAQ (reference sequence). V was clipped by 5 bases and J by 5 bases, with 15 bases between them. CDR3 residues: CASSLQQGGTEAFF. CDR3 DNA: TGTGCCAGCAGCCTCCAGCAGGGTGGTACTGAAGCTTTCTTT.

The genes are TRBV20-1 and TRBJ1-6; D unresolved. Germline V gene data show CDR1 as DFQATT and CDR2 as SNEGSKA (reference sequence). This CDR3 spans 17 amino acids. With 3 bases removed from V and 7 bases from J, the gap between germline ends came to 22 bases. CDR3: CSASLSWTSSGNSPLHF. The DNA of the CDR3 is TGCAGTGCTAGCCTCTCTTGGACCAGCTCGGGGAATTCACCCCTCCACTTT.

This clonotype was seen more than once but under ten times. The CDR3 is CASSPRASVDTGELFF. DNA of the CDR3: TGTGCCAGCTCACCACGGGCTAGCGTCGACACCGGGGAGCTGTTTTTT. V is TRBV18 and J is TRBJ2-2, with a weak D call TRBD2 (6 bases). Trimming stripped 1 base from V and 3 bases from J, with 12 bases between. There are 16 residues in the CDR3. CDR1 and CDR2 from the germline V gene are KGHSH and LQKENI.

The rearrangement uses TRBV20-1 and TRBJ2-1, with a weak D call TRBD2 (5 bases). The CDR3 spans 14 residues. The germline V and J ends were trimmed by 3 bases and 1 base, with 10 bases remaining between them. Germline loops: CDR1 DFQATT, CDR2 SNEGSKA (reference sequence). This CDR3 reads CSASPAESYNEQFF. The CDR3 DNA follows: TGCAGTGCTAGCCCAGCGGAGTCCTACAATGAGCAGTTCTTC.